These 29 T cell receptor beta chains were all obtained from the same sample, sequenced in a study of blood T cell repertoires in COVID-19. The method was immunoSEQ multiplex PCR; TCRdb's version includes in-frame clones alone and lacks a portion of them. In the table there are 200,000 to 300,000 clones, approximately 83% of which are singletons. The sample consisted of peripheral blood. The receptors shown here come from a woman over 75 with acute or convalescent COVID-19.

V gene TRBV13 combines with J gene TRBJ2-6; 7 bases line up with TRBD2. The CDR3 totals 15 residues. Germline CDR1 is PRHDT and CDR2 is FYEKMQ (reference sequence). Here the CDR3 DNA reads TGTGCTGCGGCGGGGAGGGCGGCAGGGGCCAACGTCCTGACTTTC. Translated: CAAAGRAAGANVLTF.

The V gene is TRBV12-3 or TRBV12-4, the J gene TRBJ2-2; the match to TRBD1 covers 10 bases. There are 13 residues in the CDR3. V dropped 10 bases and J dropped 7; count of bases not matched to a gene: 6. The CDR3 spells CATSTGGFGELFF. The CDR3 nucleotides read TGTGCCACCTCGACAGGGGGCTTCGGGGAGCTGTTTTTT.

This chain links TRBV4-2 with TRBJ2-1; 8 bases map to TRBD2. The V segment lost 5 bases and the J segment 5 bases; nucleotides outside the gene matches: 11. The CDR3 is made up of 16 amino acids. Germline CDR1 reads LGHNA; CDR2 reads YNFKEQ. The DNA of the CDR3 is TGTGCCAGCAGCGGCCCGTCGGGGGGGCCGCACAATGAGCAGTTCTTC. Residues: CASSGPSGGPHNEQFF.

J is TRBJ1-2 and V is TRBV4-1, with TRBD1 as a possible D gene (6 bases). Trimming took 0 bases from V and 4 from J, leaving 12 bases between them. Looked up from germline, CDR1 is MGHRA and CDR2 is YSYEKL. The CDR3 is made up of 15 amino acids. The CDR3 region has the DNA TGCGCCAGCAGCCAAGAATCAGGACAGACCTATGGCTACACCTTC. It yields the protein CASSQESGQTYGYTF.

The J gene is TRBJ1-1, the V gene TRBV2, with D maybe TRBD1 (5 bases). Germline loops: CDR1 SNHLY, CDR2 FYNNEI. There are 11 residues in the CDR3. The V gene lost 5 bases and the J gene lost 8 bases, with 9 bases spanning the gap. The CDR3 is CASSQGGEAFF. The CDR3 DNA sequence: TGTGCCAGCAGTCAGGGTGGCGAAGCTTTCTTT.

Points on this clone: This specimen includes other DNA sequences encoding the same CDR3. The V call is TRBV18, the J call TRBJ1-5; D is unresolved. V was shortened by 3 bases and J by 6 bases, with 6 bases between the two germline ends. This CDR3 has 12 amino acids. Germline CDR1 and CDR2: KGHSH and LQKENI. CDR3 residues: CASSPAGQPQHF. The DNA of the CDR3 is TGTGCCAGCTCACCGGCAGGTCAGCCCCAGCATTTT.

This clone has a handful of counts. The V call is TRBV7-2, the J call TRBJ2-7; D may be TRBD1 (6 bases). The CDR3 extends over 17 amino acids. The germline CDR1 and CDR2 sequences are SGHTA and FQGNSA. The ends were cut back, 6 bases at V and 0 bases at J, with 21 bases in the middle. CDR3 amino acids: CASSPSTGAGASYEQYF. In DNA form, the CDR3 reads TGTGCCAGCAGTCCTTCTACCGGGGCAGGGGCCTCCTACGAGCAGTACTTC.

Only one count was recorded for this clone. The CDR3 sequence: CASSNRDRVFDTQYF. The DNA for the CDR3 is TGCGCCAGCAGTAACCGGGACAGGGTATTCGATACGCAGTATTTT. The chain couples TRBV5-1 to TRBJ2-3; 9 bases fit TRBD1. Germline V CDR1 and CDR2: SGHRS, YFSETQ. CDR3 size: 15 residues. Germline trimming cut 5 bases from V and 6 bases from J; bases unmatched to any gene: 10.

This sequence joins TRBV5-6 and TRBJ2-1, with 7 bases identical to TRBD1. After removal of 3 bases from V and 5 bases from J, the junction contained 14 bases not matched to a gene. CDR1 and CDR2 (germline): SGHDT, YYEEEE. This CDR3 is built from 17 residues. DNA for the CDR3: TGTGCCAGCAGCTCGACGACAGGGTGGTCTGGAGACAATGAGCAGTTCTTC. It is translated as CASSSTTGWSGDNEQFF.

As DNA, the CDR3 is TGTGCCAGAAGCTCTGGGACAAAATATGGCTACACCTTC. It translates to CARSSGTKYGYTF. The rearrangement links TRBV7-5 to TRBJ1-2; the table's TRBD1 call for D was not verified on the DNA. TRBV7-5 is deemed a pseudogene. This CDR3 has 13 residues.

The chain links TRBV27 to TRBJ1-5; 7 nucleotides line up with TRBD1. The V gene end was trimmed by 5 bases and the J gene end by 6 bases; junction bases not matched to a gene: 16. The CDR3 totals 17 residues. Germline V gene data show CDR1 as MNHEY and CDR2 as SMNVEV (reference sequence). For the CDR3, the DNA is TGTGCCAGCAGTCCCAGGACAGCAGGGACAGTTGGTCAGCCCCAGCATTTT. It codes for CASSPRTAGTVGQPQHF.

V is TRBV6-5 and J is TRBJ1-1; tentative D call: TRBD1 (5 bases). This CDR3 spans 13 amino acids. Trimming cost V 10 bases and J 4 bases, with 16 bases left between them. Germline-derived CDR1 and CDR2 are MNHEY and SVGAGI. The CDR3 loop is CAIQGERSTEAFF. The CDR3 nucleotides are TGTGCCATTCAGGGTGAGAGGAGCACTGAAGCTTTCTTT.

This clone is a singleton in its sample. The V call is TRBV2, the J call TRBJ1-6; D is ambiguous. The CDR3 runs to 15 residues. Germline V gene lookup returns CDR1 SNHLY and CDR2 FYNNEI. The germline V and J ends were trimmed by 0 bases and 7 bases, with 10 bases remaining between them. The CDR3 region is CASSEARAGNSPLHF. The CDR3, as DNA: TGTGCCAGCAGTGAAGCGCGGGCTGGCAATTCACCCCTCCACTTT.

CDR3 loop: CASSEALPVYEQYF. CDR3 nucleotide sequence: TGTGCCAGCAGTGAAGCGCTACCGGTGTACGAGCAGTACTTC. V gene TRBV2 combines with J gene TRBJ2-7; D is unclear. CDR3 length: 14 amino acids. V was shortened by 0 bases and J by 4 bases, with 10 bases between the two germline ends. Germline V gene lookup returns CDR1 SNHLY and CDR2 FYNNEI.

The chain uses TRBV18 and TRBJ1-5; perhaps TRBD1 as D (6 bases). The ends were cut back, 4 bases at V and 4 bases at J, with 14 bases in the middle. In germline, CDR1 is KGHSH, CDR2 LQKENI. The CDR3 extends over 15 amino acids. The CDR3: CASSLQRGGNQPQHF. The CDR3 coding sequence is TGTGCCAGCTCACTCCAAAGGGGGGGTAATCAGCCCCAGCATTTT.

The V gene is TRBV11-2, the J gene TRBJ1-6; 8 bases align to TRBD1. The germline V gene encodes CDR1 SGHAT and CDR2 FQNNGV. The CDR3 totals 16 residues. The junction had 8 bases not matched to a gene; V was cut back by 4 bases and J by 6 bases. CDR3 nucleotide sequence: TGTGCCAGCAGCTACGGACAGGGAAGAAGTAATTCACCCCTCCACTTT. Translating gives CASSYGQGRSNSPLHF.

In DNA, the CDR3 is TGTGCCAGCTCTAAAGACAGGGGCCCTCAGCCCCAGCATTTT. The encoded protein is CASSKDRGPQPQHF. The rearrangement joins TRBV2 to TRBJ1-5, with 8 bases lining up with TRBD1. CDR1 is SNHLY and CDR2 is FYNNEI in the germline V gene. With V trimmed by 8 bases and J by 6 bases, 9 bases remained unmatched. The CDR3 runs to 14 residues.

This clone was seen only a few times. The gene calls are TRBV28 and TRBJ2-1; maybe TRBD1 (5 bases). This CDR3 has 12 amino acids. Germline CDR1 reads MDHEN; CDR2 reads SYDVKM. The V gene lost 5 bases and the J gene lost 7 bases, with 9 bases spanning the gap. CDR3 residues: CASSRGRNEQFF. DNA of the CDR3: TGTGCCAGCAGTAGGGGCCGTAATGAGCAGTTCTTC.

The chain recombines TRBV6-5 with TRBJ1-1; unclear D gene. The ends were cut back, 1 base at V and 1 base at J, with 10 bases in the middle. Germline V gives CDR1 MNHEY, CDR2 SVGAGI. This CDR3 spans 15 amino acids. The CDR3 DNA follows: TGTGCCAGCAGTTACTACGCAGAACCGAACACTGAAGCTTTCTTT. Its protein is CASSYYAEPNTEAFF.

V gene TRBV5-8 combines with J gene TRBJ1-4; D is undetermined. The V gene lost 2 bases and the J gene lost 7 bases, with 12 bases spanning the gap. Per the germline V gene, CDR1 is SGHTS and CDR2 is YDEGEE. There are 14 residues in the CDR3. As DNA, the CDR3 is TGTGCCAGCAGCTTACGAGGCGGTGGTGAAAAACTGTTTTTT. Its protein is CASSLRGGGEKLFF.

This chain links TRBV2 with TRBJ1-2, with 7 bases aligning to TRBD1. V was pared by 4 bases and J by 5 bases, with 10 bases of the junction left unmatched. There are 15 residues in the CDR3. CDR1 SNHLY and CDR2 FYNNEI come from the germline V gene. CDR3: CASSAGTAVGYGYTF. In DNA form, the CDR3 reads TGTGCCAGCAGTGCAGGGACAGCGGTTGGGTATGGCTACACCTTC.

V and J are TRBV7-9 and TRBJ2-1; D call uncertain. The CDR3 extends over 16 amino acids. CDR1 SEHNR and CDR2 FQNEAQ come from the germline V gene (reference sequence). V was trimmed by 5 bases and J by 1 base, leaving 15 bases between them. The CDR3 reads CASSQALTSSYNEQFF. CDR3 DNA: TGTGCCAGCAGCCAAGCTTTGACTTCATCCTACAATGAGCAGTTCTTC.

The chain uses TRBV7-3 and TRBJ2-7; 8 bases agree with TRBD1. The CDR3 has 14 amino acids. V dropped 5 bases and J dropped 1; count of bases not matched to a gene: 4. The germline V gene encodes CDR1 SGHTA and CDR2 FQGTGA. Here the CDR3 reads CASSRDRFSYEQYF. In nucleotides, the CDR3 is TGTGCCAGCAGCCGGGACAGGTTTTCCTACGAGCAGTACTTC.

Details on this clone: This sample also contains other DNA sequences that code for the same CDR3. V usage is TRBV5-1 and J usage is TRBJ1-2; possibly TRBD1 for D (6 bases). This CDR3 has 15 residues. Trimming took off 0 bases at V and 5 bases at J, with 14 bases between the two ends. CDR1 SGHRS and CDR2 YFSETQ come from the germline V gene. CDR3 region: CASSLGQGYGYGYTF. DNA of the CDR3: TGCGCCAGCAGCTTGGGCCAGGGGTACGGGTATGGCTACACCTTC.

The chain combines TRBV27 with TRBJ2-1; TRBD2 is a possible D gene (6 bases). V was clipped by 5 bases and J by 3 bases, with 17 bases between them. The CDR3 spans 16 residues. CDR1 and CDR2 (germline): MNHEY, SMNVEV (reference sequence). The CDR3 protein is CASSTYTRDGYNEQFF. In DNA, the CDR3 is TGTGCCAGCAGTACTTACACGCGGGACGGCTACAATGAGCAGTTCTTC.

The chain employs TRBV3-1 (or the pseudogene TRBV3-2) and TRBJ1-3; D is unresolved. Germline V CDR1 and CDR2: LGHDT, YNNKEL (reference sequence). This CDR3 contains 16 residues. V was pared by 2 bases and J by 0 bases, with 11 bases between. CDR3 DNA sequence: TGTGCCAGCAGCCAATCGAGTCTTTTCTCTGGAAACACCATATATTTT. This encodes CASSQSSLFSGNTIYF.

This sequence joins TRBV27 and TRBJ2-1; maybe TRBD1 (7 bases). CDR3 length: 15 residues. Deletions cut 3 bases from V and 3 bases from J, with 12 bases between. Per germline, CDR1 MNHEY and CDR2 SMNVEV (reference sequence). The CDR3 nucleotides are TGTGCCAGCAGTTTGGAGGGGGCCGGCTACAATGAGCAGTTCTTC. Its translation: CASSLEGAGYNEQFF.

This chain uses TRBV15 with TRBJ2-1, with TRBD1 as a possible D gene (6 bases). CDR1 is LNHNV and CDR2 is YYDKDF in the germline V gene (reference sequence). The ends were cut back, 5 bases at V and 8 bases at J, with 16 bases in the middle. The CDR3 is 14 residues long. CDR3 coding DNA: TGTGCCACCAGCTCAGATGGGGGCAGGGATGAGCAGTTCTTC. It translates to CATSSDGGRDEQFF. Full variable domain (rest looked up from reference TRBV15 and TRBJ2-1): DAMVIQNPRYQVTQFGKPVTLSCSQTLNHNVMYWYQQKSSQAPKLLFHYYDKDFNNEADTPDNFQSRRPNTSFCFLDIRSPGLGDTAMYLCATSSDGGRDEQFFGPGTRLTVL.

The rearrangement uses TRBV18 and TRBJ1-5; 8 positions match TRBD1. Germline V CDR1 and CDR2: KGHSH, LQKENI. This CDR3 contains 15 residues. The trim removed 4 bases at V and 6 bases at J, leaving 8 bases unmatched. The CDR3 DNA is TGTGCCAGCTCACGGGACAGGATCGGGACTCAGCCCCAGCATTTT. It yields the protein CASSRDRIGTQPQHF.